These 10 T cell receptor beta chains share one sample of origin, sequenced in a study of type 1 regulatory T cells. TCRdb re-called the reads through MiXCR, storing one row per CDR3 protein. The profile shows around 65,000 distinct CDR3 sequences, more than 45% of them singletons. These receptors' targets are unknown. Sequenced material: cultured non-Tr1 T cells, either the whole culture or a sorted T cell fraction (not recorded which). These receptors all stem from a human donor in good health.

The gene calls are TRBV28 and TRBJ1-2; D call uncertain. The germline CDR1 and CDR2 sequences are MDHEN and SYDVKM. V lost 5 bases to trimming and J lost 8 bases, with 12 bases between them. The CDR3 extends over 12 amino acids. The CDR3 region has the DNA TGTGCCAGCAGTCGCCACCTTATGGGCTACACCTTC. Residues: CASSRHLMGYTF.

This clonotype was detected only a few times. The chain recombines TRBV3-1 with TRBJ2-1; 10 bases match TRBD2. Germline CDR1 reads LGHDT; CDR2 reads YNNKEL (reference sequence). The CDR3 totals 15 residues. V lost 5 bases, J lost 7 bases, and 8 bases stayed unmatched. The CDR3 sequence is CASSAPGLATNEQFF. DNA for the CDR3: TGTGCCAGCAGCGCCCCGGGACTAGCGACTAATGAGCAGTTCTTC.

Details on this clonotype: A junction end diverges from the germline sequence, so it may reflect a read error. The chain is built from TRBV30 and TRBJ2-3; D remains unclear. The CDR3 sequence is 13 residues long. The germline V gene has CDR1 GTSNPN and CDR2 SVGIG (reference sequence). DNA of the CDR3: TGTGCTTACGAGTGGGGTCTCACAGATACGCGGTATTTT. Translation: CAYEWGLTDTRYF.

The chain uses TRBV11-2 and TRBJ1-2; the D gene is possibly TRBD1 (6 bases). The CDR3 contains 14 residues. Germline V gene lookup returns CDR1 SGHAT and CDR2 FQNNGV. V was shortened by 5 bases and J by 5 bases, with 15 bases between the two germline ends. The CDR3 loop is CASSRGGRLYGYTF. Written as DNA, the CDR3 is TGTGCCAGCAGCCGCGGGGGCAGGCTGTATGGCTACACCTTC.

This clonotype was seen at least ten times. V and J are TRBV5-1 and TRBJ1-1, with no clear D. This CDR3 has 14 residues. V lost 0 bases, J lost 0 bases, and 6 bases lay in between. Germline V CDR1 and CDR2: SGHRS, YFSETQ. DNA of the CDR3: TGCGCCAGCAGCTTGGGGGGAGTGAACACTGAAGCTTTCTTT. It encodes CASSLGGVNTEAFF.

This chain connects TRBV20-1 to TRBJ2-3; TRBD1 matches 10 bases. Germline loops: CDR1 DFQATT, CDR2 SNEGSKA (reference sequence). V lost 4 bases, J lost 6 bases, and 7 bases stayed unmatched. The CDR3 covers 14 residues. This CDR3 is CSAIPGQGSDTQYF. The CDR3 coding sequence is TGCAGTGCTATACCGGGACAGGGGTCGGATACGCAGTATTTT.

The J gene is TRBJ2-1, the V gene TRBV5-1; D is perhaps TRBD1 or TRBD2 (5 bases each). The CDR3 has 14 residues. V lost 4 bases and J 7 bases, leaving 15 bases between the germline ends. CDR1 and CDR2 (germline): SGHRS, YFSETQ. CDR3 sequence reads: CASSNPSGANEQFF. CDR3 DNA sequence: TGCGCCAGCAGCAACCCTTCCGGGGCGAATGAGCAGTTCTTC.

The table lists this clonotype with a few counts. As DNA, the CDR3 is TGTGCCAGCAGTTGGGACAGATTTCAAGAGACCCAGTACTTC. It translates to CASSWDRFQETQYF. J is TRBJ2-5 and V is TRBV6-5; 7 bases are a match to TRBD1. This CDR3 region has 14 residues. CDR1 is MNHEY and CDR2 is SVGAGI in the germline V gene. V shed 4 bases, J shed 2 bases, and the junction held 4 bases outside the gene matches.

The chain uses TRBV2 and TRBJ1-2, with a weak D call TRBD1 (5 bases). Trimming took off 6 bases at V and 7 bases at J, with 15 bases between the two ends. Germline V gene data show CDR1 as SNHLY and CDR2 as FYNNEI. The CDR3 length is 13 residues. The CDR3 sequence is CASSAGTFPGYTF. In DNA, the CDR3 is TGTGCCAGCAGCGCCGGGACCTTCCCTGGCTACACCTTC.

This clonotype was recorded only once. Here the CDR3 DNA reads TGTGCCAGCAGCCTCTTTTCTGGGGCCAACGTCCTGACTTTC. It yields the protein CASSLFSGANVLTF. V is TRBV12-3 or TRBV12-4 and J is TRBJ2-6; no clear D gene. This CDR3 contains 14 residues. Deletions cut 6 bases from V and 1 base from J, with 7 bases between.